This TCR beta chain was sequenced for a study of shared clonotypes between healthy human individuals. Across the whole study: Three men and a couple of women, aged 18 to 49, were donors.

Profiling relied on immunoSEQ multiplex PCR, and the TCRdb table lists in-frame clones only, not all of them. The sample has some 800,000 clones, almost 95% seen once. CD45RO-negative cells were positively selected for CCR7, leaving out terminally differentiated effector memory CD45RA+ cells. J gave up 4 bases and V 4 bases, and 7 bases lay outside the gene matches. The CDR3 loop spans 15 amino acids. CDR1 is PRHDT and CDR2 is FYEKMQ in the germline V gene (reference sequence). Study results and caveats: Across a handful of donors, naive CD4 shared around 5.3%, naive CD8 3% to 3.5%, memory CD4 2.3%, memory CD8 0.4%.

A word on this clone: Antigen: not known.

The sample comprised naive CD8+ T cells sorted from blood. The receptor's source is a young man in good health. This chain links TRBV13 with TRBJ1-1; 9 bases are shared with TRBD1. The CDR3 spells CASSSGQGPGTEAFF. The CDR3 DNA follows: TGTGCCAGCAGCTCCGGACAGGGGCCGGGCACTGAAGCTTTCTTT.